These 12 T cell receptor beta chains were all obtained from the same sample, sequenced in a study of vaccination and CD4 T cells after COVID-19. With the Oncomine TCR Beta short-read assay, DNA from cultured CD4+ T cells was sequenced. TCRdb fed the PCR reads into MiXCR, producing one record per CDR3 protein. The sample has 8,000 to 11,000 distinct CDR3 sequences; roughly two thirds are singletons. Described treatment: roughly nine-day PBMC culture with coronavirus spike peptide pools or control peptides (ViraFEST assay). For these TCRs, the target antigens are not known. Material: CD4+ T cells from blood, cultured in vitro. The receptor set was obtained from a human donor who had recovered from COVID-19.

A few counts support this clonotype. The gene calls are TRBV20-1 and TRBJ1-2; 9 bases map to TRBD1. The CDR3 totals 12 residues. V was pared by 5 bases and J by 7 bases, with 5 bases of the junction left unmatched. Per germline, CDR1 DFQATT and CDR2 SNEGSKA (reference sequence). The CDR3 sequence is CSAAGQGRGYTF. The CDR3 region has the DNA TGCAGTGCTGCGGGACAGGGACGTGGCTACACCTTC.

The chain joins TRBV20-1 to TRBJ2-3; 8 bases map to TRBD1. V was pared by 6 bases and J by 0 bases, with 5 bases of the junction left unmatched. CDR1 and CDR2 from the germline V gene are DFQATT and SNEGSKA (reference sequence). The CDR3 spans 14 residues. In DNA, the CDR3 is TGCAGTGCGATACAGGGGGACAGCACAGATACGCAGTATTTT. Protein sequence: CSAIQGDSTDTQYF.

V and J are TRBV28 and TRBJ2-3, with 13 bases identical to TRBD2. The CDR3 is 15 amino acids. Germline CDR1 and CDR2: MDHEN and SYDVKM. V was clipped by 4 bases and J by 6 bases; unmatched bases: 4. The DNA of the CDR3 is TGTGCCAGCAGTTCCGGGACTAGCGGGGCCGATACGCAGTATTTT. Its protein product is CASSSGTSGADTQYF.

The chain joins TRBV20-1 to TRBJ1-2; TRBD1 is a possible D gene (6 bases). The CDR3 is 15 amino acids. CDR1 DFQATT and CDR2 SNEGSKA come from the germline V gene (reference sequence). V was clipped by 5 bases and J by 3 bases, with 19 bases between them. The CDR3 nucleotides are TGCAGTGCTCCCTCGTCGACAGGTTTCGACTATGGCTACACCTTC. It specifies CSAPSSTGFDYGYTF.

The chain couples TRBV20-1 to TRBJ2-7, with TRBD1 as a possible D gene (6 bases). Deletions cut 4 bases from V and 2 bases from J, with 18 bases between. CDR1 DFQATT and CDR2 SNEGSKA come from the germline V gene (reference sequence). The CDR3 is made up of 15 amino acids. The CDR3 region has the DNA TGCAGTGCTATAGGGGGTGGGGAAGTCCCCTACGAGCAGTACTTC. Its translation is CSAIGGGEVPYEQYF.

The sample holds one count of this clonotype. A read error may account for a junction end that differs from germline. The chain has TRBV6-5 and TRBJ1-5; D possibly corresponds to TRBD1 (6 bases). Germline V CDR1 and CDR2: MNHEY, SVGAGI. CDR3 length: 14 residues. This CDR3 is CASSYGGGNQPRHF. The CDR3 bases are TGTGCCAGCAGTTACGGGGGCGGGAATCAGCCCCGGCATTTT.

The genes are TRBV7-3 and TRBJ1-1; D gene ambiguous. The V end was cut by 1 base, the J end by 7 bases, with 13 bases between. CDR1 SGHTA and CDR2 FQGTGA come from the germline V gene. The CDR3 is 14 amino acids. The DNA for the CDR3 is TGTGCCAGCAGCTTAAATTCGGCGTCCCATGAAGCTTTCTTT. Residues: CASSLNSASHEAFF.

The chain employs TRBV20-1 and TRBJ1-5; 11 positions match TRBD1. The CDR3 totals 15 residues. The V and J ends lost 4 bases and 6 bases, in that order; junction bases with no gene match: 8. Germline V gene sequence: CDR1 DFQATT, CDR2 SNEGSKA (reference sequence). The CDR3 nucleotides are TGCAGTGCTACGCGGACAGGGGGCAAGGCTCAGCCCCAGCATTTT. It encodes CSATRTGGKAQPQHF.

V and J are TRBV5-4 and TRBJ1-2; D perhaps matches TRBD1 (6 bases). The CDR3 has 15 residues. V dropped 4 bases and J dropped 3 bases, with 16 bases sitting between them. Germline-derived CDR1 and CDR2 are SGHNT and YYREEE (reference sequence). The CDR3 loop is CASSTQGVGDYGYTF. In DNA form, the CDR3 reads TGTGCCAGCAGCACACAGGGTGTCGGGGACTATGGCTACACCTTC.

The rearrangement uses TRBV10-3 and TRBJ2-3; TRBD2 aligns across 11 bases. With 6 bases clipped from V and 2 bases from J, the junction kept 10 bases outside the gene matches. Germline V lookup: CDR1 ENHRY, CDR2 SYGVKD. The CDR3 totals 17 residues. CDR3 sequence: CAISSGGLAGTTDTQYF. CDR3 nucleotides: TGTGCCATCAGCAGCGGCGGACTAGCGGGCACCACAGATACGCAGTATTTT.

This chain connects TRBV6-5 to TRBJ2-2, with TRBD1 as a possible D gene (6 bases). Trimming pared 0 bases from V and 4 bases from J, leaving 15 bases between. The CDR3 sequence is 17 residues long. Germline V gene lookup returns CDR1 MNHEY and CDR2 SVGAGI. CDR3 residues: CASSYSNQGPGTGELFF. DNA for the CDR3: TGTGCCAGCAGTTACTCCAACCAGGGGCCGGGCACCGGGGAGCTGTTTTTT.

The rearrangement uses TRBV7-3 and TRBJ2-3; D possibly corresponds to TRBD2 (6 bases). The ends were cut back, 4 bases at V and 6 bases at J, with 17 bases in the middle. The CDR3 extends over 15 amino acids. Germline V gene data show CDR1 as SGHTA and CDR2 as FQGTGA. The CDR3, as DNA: TGTGCCAGCAGCTCGAGCGGGTCCACCCTGGATACGCAGTATTTT. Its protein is CASSSSGSTLDTQYF.